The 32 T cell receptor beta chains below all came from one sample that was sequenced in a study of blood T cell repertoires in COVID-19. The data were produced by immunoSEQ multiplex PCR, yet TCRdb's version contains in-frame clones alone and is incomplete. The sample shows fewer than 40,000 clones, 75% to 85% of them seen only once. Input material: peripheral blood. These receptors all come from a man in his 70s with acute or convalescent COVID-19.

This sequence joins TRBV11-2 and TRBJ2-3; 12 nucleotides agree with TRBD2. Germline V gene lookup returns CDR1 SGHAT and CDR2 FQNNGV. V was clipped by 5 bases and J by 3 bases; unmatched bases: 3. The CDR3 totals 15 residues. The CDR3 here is CASSKGLAGTDTQYF. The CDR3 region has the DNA TGTGCCAGCAGCAAGGGACTAGCGGGTACAGATACGCAGTATTTT.

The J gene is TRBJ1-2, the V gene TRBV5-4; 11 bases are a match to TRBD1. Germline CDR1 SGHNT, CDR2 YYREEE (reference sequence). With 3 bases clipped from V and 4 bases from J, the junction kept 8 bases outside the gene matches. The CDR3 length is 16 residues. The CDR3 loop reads CASSYRTGGEGYGYTF. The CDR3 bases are TGTGCCAGCAGCTACCGGACAGGGGGCGAAGGCTATGGCTACACCTTC.

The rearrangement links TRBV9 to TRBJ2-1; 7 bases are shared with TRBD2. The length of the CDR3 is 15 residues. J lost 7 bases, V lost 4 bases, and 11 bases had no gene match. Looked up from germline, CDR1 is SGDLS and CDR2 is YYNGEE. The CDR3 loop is CASSPRVAGDNEQFF. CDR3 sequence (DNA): TGTGCCAGCAGCCCTAGAGTGGCGGGAGATAATGAGCAGTTCTTC.

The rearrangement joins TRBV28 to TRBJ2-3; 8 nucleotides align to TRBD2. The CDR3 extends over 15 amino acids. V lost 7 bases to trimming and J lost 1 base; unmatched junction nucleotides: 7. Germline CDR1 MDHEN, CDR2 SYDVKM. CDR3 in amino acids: CASKVWREGTDTQYF. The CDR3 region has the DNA TGTGCCAGCAAGGTTTGGCGGGAGGGCACAGATACGCAGTATTTT.

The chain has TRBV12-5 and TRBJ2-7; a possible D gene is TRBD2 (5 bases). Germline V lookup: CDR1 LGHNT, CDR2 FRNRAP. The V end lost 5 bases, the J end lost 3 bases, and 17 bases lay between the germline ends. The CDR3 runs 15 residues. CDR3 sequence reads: CASGLGVGSVYEQYF. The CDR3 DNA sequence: TGTGCTAGTGGTCTCGGTGTAGGGAGTGTCTACGAGCAGTACTTC.

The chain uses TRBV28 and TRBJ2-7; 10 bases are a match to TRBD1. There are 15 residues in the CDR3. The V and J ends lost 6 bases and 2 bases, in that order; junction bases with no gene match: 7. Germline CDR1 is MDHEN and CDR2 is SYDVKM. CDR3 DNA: TGTGCCAGCAGCTCCGCCGGGACAGGGGCCTACGAGCAGTACTTC. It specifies CASSSAGTGAYEQYF.

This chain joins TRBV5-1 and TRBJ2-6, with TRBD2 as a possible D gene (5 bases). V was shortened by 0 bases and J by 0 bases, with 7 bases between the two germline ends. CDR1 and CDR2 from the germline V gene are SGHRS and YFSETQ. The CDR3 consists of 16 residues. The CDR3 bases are TGCGCCAGCAGCTTGGACGGGAACTCTGGGGCCAACGTCCTGACTTTC. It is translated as CASSLDGNSGANVLTF.

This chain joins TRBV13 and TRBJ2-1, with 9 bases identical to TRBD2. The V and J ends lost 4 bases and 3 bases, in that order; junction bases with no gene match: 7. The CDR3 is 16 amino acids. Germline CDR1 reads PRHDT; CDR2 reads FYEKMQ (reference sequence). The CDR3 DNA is TGTGCCAGCAGCTCTAATAGCGGGGGCCGCTACAATGAGCAGTTCTTC. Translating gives CASSSNSGGRYNEQFF.

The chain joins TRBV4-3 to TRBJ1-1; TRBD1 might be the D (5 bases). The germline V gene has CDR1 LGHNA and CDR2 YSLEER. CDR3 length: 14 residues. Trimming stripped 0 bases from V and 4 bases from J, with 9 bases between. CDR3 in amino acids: CASSQDRDATEAFF. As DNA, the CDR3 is TGCGCCAGCAGCCAAGACAGGGATGCCACTGAAGCTTTCTTT.

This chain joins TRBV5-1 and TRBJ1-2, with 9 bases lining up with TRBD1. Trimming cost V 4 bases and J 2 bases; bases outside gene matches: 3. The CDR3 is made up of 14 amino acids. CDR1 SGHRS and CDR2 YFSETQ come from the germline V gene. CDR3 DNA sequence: TGCGCCAGCAGCCAAGGACAGGGGAACTATGGCTACACCTTC. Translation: CASSQGQGNYGYTF.

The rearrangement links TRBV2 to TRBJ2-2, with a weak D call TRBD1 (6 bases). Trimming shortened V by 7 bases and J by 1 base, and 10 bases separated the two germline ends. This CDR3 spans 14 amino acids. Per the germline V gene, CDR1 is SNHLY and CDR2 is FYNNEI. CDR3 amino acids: CASKGTLNTGELFF. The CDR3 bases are TGTGCCAGCAAAGGGACACTGAACACCGGGGAGCTGTTTTTT.

CDR3 amino acids: CASSTQDRGLALNTEAFF. The CDR3 region has the DNA TGTGCCAGCAGCACCCAGGACAGGGGGCTTGCCTTGAACACTGAAGCTTTCTTT. V and J are TRBV7-9 and TRBJ1-1, with 11 bases matching TRBD1. The CDR3 is made up of 18 amino acids. The V segment lost 5 bases and the J segment 0 bases; nucleotides outside the gene matches: 11. Germline V lookup: CDR1 SEHNR, CDR2 FQNEAQ (reference sequence).

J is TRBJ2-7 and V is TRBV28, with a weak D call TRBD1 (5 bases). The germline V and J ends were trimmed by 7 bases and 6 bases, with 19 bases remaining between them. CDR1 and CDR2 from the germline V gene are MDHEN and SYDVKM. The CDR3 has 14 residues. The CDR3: CASIRDSRVGEQYF. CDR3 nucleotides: TGTGCCAGCATTCGAGACAGCCGGGTTGGCGAGCAGTACTTC.

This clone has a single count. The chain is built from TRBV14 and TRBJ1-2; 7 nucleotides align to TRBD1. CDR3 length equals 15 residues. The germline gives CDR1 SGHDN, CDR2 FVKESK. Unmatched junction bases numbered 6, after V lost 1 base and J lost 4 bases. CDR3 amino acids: CASSQGDSRLYGYTF. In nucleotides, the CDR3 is TGTGCCAGCAGCCAAGGGGACAGTAGACTCTATGGCTACACCTTC.

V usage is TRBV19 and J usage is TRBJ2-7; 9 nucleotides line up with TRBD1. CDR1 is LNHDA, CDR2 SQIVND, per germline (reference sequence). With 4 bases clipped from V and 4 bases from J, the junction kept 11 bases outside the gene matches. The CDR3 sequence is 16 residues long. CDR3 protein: CASSTRTGTGPYEQYF. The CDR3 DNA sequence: TGTGCCAGTAGTACAAGGACCGGGACAGGGCCTTACGAGCAGTACTTC.

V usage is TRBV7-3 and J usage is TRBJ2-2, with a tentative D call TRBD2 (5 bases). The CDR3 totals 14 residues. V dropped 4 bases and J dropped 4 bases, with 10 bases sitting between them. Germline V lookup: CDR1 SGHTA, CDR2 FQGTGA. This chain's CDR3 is CASSSGVVTGELFF. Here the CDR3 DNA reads TGTGCCAGCAGCTCCGGGGTTGTCACCGGGGAGCTGTTTTTT. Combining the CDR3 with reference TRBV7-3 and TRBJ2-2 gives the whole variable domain GAGVSQTPSNKVTEKGKYVELRCDPISGHTALYWYRQSLGQGPEFLIYFQGTGAADDSGLPNDRFFAVRPEGSVSTLKIQRTERGDSAVYLCASSSGVVTGELFFGEGSRLTVL.

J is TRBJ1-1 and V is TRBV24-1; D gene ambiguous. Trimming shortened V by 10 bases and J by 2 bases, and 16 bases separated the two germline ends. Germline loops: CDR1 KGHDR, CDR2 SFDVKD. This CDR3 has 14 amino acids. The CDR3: CATSSGTLNTEAFF. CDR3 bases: TGTGCCACGAGTTCGGGTACGCTTAACACTGAAGCTTTCTTT.

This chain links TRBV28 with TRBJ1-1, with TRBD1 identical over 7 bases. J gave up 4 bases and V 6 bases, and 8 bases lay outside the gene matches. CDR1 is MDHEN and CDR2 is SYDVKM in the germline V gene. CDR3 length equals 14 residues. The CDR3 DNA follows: TGTGCCAGCAGGCCACAGGGGAGGTCCACTGAAGCTTTCTTT. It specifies CASRPQGRSTEAFF.

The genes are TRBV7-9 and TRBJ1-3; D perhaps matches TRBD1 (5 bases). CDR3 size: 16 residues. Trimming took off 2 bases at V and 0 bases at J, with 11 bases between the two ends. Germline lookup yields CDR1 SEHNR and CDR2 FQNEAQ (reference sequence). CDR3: CASSLSGGSSGNTIYF. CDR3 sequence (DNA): TGTGCCAGCAGCTTAAGCGGGGGATCCTCTGGAAACACCATATATTTT.

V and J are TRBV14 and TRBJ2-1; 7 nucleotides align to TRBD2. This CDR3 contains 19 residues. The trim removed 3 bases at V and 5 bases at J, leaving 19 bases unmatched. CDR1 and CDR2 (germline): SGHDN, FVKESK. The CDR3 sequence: CASSHSYLALREGHNEQFF. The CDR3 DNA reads TGTGCCAGCAGCCATTCTTACCTAGCGTTGAGGGAGGGCCACAATGAGCAGTTCTTC.

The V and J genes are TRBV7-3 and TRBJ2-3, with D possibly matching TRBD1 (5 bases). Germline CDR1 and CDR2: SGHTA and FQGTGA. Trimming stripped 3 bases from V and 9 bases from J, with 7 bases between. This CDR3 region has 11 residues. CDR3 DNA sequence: TGTGCCAGCAGCTTTGGGGCAACGCAGTATTTT. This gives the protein CASSFGATQYF.

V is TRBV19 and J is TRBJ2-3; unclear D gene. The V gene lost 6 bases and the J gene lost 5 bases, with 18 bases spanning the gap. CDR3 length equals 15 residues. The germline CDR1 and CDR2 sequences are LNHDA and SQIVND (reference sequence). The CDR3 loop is CASSLGLVVGDTQYF. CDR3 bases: TGTGCCAGTAGCCTAGGTCTTGTTGTGGGAGATACGCAGTATTTT.

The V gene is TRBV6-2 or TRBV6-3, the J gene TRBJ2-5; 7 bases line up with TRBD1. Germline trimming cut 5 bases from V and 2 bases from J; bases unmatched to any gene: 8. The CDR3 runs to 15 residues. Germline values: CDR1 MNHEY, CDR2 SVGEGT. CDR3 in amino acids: CASSHQTGKQETQYF. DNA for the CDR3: TGTGCCAGCAGTCACCAGACAGGGAAGCAAGAGACCCAGTACTTC.

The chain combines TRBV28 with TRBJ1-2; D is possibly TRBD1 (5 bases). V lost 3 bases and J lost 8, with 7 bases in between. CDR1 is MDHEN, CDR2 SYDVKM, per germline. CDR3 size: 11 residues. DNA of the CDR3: TGTGCCAGCAGTTTGGCAGGGGGCTACACCTTC. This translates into CASSLAGGYTF.

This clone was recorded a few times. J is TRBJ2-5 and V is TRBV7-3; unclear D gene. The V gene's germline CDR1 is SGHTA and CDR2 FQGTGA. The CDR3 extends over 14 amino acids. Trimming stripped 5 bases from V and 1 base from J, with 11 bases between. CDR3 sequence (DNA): TGTGCCAGCAGCCCTGGGCCTTCCCAAGAGACCCAGTACTTC. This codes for CASSPGPSQETQYF.

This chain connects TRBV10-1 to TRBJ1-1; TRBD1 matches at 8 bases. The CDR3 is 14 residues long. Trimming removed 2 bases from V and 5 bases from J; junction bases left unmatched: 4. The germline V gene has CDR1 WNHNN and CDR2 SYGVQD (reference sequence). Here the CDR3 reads CASSERQGFTEAFF. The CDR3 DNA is TGCGCCAGCAGTGAGCGACAGGGGTTTACTGAAGCTTTCTTT.

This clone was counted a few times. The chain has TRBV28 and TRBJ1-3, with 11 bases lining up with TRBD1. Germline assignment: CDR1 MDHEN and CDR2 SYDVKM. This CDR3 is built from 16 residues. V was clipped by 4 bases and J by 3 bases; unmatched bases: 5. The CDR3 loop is CASSSRTGGLGNTIYF. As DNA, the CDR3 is TGTGCCAGCAGTTCTCGGACAGGGGGCCTTGGAAACACCATATATTTT.

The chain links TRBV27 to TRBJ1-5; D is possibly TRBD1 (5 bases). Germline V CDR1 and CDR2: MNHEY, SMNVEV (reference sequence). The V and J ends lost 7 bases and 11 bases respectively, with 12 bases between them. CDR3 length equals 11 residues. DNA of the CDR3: TGTGCCAGCAAAGGACGGGGGGCCCAGCATTTT. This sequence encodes CASKGRGAQHF.

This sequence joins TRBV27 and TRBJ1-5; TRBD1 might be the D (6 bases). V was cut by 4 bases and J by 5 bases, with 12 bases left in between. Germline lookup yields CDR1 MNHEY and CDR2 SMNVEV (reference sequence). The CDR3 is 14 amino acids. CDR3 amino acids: CASSSPDSYQPQHF. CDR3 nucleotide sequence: TGTGCCAGCAGTTCCCCGGACAGCTATCAGCCCCAGCATTTT.

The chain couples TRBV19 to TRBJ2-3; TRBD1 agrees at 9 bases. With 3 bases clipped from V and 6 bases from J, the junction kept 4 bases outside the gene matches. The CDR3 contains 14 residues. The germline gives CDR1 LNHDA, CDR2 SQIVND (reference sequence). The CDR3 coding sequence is TGTGCCAGTAGTATGACAGGGGGTCCTGATACGCAGTATTTT. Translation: CASSMTGGPDTQYF.

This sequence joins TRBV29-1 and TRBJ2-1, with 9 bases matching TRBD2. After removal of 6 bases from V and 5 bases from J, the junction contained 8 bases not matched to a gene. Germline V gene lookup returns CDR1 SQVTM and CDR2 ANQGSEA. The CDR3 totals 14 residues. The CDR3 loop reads CSVQRGTSHNEQFF. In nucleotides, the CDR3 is TGCAGCGTCCAAAGGGGGACTAGCCACAATGAGCAGTTCTTC.

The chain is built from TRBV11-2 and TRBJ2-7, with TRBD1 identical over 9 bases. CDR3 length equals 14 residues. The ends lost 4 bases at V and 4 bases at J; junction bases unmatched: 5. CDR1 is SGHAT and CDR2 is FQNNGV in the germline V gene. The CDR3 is CASSSTGGHYEQYF. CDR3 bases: TGTGCCAGCAGCTCGACAGGGGGACATTACGAGCAGTACTTC.